This T cell receptor beta chain was captured in a study of OX40 agonist ivuxolimab in advanced cancers. Study results and limitations: With doses of 0.1 to 3.0 mg/kg, CD4+ and CD8+ blood T cells had undergone clonal expansion by week 6.

This clone was observed a handful of times. Its antigen is still unknown. TCRdb keeps only in-frame clones here, not all; method: immunoSEQ multiplex PCR. The sample holds fewer than 60,000 clones, about three quarters seen once. Trimming took off 2 bases at V and 2 bases at J, with 10 bases between the two ends. The germline gives CDR1 SGHTA, CDR2 FQGNSA. CDR3 size: 14 residues. The sequenced sample was CD4+ or CD8+ T cells sorted from blood, obtained in a trial of the OX40 agonist ivuxolimab. The source of this sequence is an adult with an advanced solid tumor such as melanoma, head and neck, liver or kidney cancer. This sequence joins TRBV7-2 and TRBJ2-7; D possibly corresponds to TRBD1 (5 bases). The CDR3 here is CASSLTGATYEQYF. Written as DNA, the CDR3 is TGTGCCAGCAGCTTAACAGGAGCCACCTACGAGCAGTACTTC.